The rows below give T cell receptor beta chains drawn from one sample of a study of T cells in Graves' hyperthyroidism and ophthalmopathy. TCRdb redid the calling of the multiplex PCR reads with MiXCR, one entry per CDR3 protein. The sample carries around 620,000 distinct CDR3 sequences, about 14% recorded once. Sequencing was carried out using blood. The receptors here all came from a woman between 18 and 29 years old with Graves' ophthalmopathy. Both conserved end residues are part of each CDR3. The D gene is left open where the match is weak. Only some rows state a clone size, as once, few, many or a class for expanded clones.

d_call	v_call	j_call	clone_size	cdr3_aa	cdr3_nt
TRBD2	TRBV20-1	TRBJ2-1	many	CSAKRASGRDNEQFF	TGCAGTGCTAAACGGGCTAGCGGGAGGGACAATGAGCAGTTCTTC
TRBD1	TRBV30	TRBJ1-6	few	CAWSQFDRGKSPLHF	TGTGCCTGGAGTCAATTCGACAGGGGAAAATCACCCCTCCACTTT
.	TRBV29-1	TRBJ2-3	.	CSVGPPTGRGSTDTQYF	TGCAGCGTGGGCCCCCCGACAGGAAGAGGAAGCACAGATACGCAGTATTTT
.	TRBV4-1	TRBJ1-5	many	CASSQQVVGQPQHF	TGCGCCAGCAGCCAACAAGTAGTGGGGCAGCCCCAGCATTTT
.	TRBV12-3/TRBV12-4	TRBJ2-7	many	CASSSQGSGYEQYF	TGTGCCAGCAGTTCGCAGGGGTCCGGCTACGAGCAGTACTTC
TRBD1	TRBV12-3/TRBV12-4	TRBJ1-5	many	CASSSWTGDRQPQHF	TGTGCCAGCAGTTCTTGGACAGGGGATCGTCAGCCCCAGCATTTT
TRBD1	TRBV20-1	TRBJ2-1	few	CSARVQGARYNEQFF	TGCAGTGCTAGGGTACAGGGGGCTCGTTACAATGAGCAGTTCTTC
TRBD1	TRBV4-1	TRBJ2-3	.	CASSQGGTGVGDTQYF	TGCGCCAGCAGCCAAGGAGGGACAGGGGTTGGAGATACGCAGTATTTT
.	TRBV3-1	TRBJ2-1	many	CASSRGTYNEQFF	TGTGCCAGCAGCAGGGGGACGTACAATGAGCAGTTCTTC
TRBD1	TRBV5-5	TRBJ1-2	many	CASSLAGDRGPLGYGYTF	TGTGCCAGCAGCTTGGCCGGGGACAGGGGACCTCTAGGCTATGGCTACACCTTC
.	TRBV16	TRBJ1-1	many	CASSQGRGTEAFF	TGTGCCAGCAGCCAAGGAAGGGGGACTGAAGCTTTCTTT
.	TRBV28	TRBJ2-1	.	CASGGSSYNEQFF	TGTGCCAGTGGTGGGAGCTCCTACAATGAGCAGTTCTTC
TRBD2	TRBV20-1	TRBJ2-1	many	CSARRGASGKGNEQFF	TGCAGTGCTAGAAGGGGGGCTAGCGGGAAGGGGAATGAGCAGTTCTTC
.	TRBV7-8	TRBJ1-1	many	CASSWEVIMNTEAFF	TGTGCCAGCAGTTGGGAGGTGATCATGAACACTGAAGCTTTCTTT
.	TRBV28	TRBJ1-1	many	CASSLEARGAGNTEAFF	TGTGCCAGCAGTTTAGAGGCCCGTGGGGCCGGGAACACTGAAGCTTTCTTT
.	TRBV20-1	TRBJ1-5	many	CSGNMDRNQPQHF	TGCAGTGGGAACATGGATCGCAATCAGCCCCAGCATTTT
TRBD2	TRBV24-1	TRBJ2-2	few	CATSDFGLAGEGTGELFF	TGTGCCACCAGTGATTTCGGACTAGCGGGAGAGGGCACCGGGGAGCTGTTTTTT
TRBD1	TRBV2	TRBJ1-2	few	CAGSEMGQGTYGYTF	TGTGCCGGCAGTGAGATGGGACAGGGGACCTATGGCTACACCTTC
.	TRBV4-2	TRBJ2-1	.	CASSQGGSGEGYNEQFF	TGTGCCAGCAGCCAAGGTGGATCGGGAGAGGGGTACAATGAGCAGTTCTTC
.	TRBV4-1	TRBJ2-3	many	CASSQDLGGIAQYF	TGCGCCAGCAGCCAAGATTTAGGTGGGATTGCGCAGTATTTT
.	TRBV30	TRBJ2-2	many	CAWKEPLRRLELFF	TGTGCCTGGAAGGAACCACTCCGGCGACTGGAGCTGTTTTTT
.	TRBV20-1	TRBJ2-1	many	CSASFEGGALRGGYNEQFF	TGCAGTGCTAGTTTTGAGGGCGGAGCCCTGAGAGGGGGCTACAATGAGCAGTTCTTC
TRBD2	TRBV6-2/TRBV6-3	TRBJ2-3	.	CASIPSSGSHGTDTQYF	TGTGCCAGCATCCCGTCTAGCGGGAGCCACGGGACAGATACGCAGTATTTT
.	TRBV6-1	TRBJ1-2	few	CASRQTQLNYGYTF	TGTGCCAGCAGACAAACCCAGCTAAACTATGGCTACACCTTC
TRBD2	TRBV29-1	TRBJ2-2	few	CSVVASGEGVTGELFF	TGCAGCGTTGTGGCTAGCGGGGAGGGGGTCACCGGGGAGCTGTTTTTT
.	TRBV18	TRBJ2-6	few	CASSGTGANVLTF	TGTGCCAGCTCGGGGACAGGGGCCAACGTCCTGACTTTC
TRBD2	TRBV10-3	TRBJ2-5	many	CATSSGGDSQETQYF	TGTGCCACCAGCTCGGGGGGGGACTCCCAAGAGACCCAGTACTTC
.	TRBV2	TRBJ2-5	few	CASSRDMEAQYF	TGTGCCAGCAGTCGGGACATGGAGGCCCAGTACTTC
TRBD1	TRBV28	TRBJ2-1	many	CASRLRQGAYNEQFF	TGTGCCAGCAGACTTCGACAGGGGGCGTACAATGAGCAGTTCTTC
.	TRBV19	TRBJ2-3	few	CASSPRGGSTDTQYF	TGTGCCAGTAGTCCCCGAGGGGGGAGCACAGATACGCAGTATTTT